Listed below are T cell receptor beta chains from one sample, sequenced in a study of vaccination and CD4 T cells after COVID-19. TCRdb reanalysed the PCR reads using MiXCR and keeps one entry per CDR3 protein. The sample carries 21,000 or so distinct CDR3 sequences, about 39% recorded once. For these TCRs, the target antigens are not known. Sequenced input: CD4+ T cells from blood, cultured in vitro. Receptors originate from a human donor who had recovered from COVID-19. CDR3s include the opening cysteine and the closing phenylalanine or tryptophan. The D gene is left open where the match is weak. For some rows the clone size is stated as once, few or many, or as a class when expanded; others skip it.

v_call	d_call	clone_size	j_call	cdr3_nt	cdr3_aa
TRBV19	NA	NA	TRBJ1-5	TGTGCCAGTAGTTTAACAGGGTTCCAGGGTGGCAATCAGCCCCAGCATTTT	CASSLTGFQGGNQPQHF
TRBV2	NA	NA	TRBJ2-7	TGTGCCAGCAGATGGGATGCAGCTACCTACGAGCAGTACTTC	CASRWDAATYEQYF
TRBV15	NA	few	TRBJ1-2	TGTGCCACCAGCAGAGGTACTTGGCCAGGGGCCATGGATGGCTACACCTTC	CATSRGTWPGAMDGYTF
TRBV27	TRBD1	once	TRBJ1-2	TGTGCCAGCAGTCCCCGCCCAGGGGGGGGCTATGGCTACACCTTC	CASSPRPGGGYGYTF
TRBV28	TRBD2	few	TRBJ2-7	TGTGCCAGCACCTGGGGGCTAGCGGGTACCTACGAGCAGTACTTC	CASTWGLAGTYEQYF
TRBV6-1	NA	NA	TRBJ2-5	TGTGCCAGCAGCCTAAGCCGAAGCCAAGAGACCCAGTACTTC	CASSLSRSQETQYF
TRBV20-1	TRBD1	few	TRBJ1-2	TGCAGTTCCTGGACAGGGACTAGCTATGGCTACACCTTC	CSSWTGTSYGYTF
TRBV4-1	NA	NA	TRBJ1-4	TGCGCCAGCAGCCAGGCGAGGACTGCCGAAAAACTGTTTTTT	CASSQARTAEKLFF
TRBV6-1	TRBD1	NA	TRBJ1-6	TGTGCCAGCAGTGAATCCTGGACAGGGGGTTCACCCCTCCACTTT	CASSESWTGGSPLHF
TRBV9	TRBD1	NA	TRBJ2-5	TGTGCCAGCAGCTCGAGCAGCACTACAGGGGGAAGAGAGACCCAGTACTTC	CASSSSSTTGGRETQYF
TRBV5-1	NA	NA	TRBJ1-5	TGCGCCAGCAGCTCGAACGTCAATCAGCCCCAGCATTTT	CASSSNVNQPQHF
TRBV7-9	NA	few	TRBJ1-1	TGTGCCAGCAGCTTAGAGGGGAGCCTAAGGGGGAATGAAGCTTTCTTT	CASSLEGSLRGNEAFF
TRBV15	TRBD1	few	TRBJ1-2	TGTGCCACCAGCCTTTTAGGGGGCCGAAACTATGGCTACACCTTC	CATSLLGGRNYGYTF
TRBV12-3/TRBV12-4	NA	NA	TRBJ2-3	TGTGCCAGCAGGGTCTCGGCAGGCACAGATACGCAGTATTTT	CASRVSAGTDTQYF
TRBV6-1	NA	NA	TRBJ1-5	TGTGCCAGCAGCGGGGCCTTCAATCCGCCCCAGCATTTT	CASSGAFNPPQHF
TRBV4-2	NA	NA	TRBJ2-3	TGTGCCAGCAGCCAAGGGCGCACAGATACGCAGTATTTT	CASSQGRTDTQYF
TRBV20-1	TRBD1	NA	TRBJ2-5	TGCAGTGCTAGTGACAGGGTGACCGAGACCCAGTACTTC	CSASDRVTETQYF
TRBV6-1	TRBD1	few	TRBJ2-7	TGTGCCAGCAGTAGCCCGGAGTACAGGGGGCGCGGTTACGAGCAGTACTTC	CASSSPEYRGRGYEQYF
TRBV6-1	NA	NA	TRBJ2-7	TGTGCCAGCAGTCCCGACAGGTCCGTCGCCTACGAGCAGTACTTC	CASSPDRSVAYEQYF
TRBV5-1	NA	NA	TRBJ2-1	TGCGCCAGCAGCCACCAGGGAAGTTTGTCTGAGCAGTTCTTC	CASSHQGSLSEQFF
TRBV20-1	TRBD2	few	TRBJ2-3	TGCAGTGCTAGAGGGACTAGCGGGAGAGGGAGCACAGATACGCAGTATTTT	CSARGTSGRGSTDTQYF
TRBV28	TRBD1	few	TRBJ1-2	TGTGCCAGCAGGGGCACAGGGGAATATGGCTACACCTTC	CASRGTGEYGYTF
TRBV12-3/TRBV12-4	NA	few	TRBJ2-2	TGTGCCAGCAGTAGGGAGGTAGCACTAACCGGGGAGCTGTTTTTT	CASSREVALTGELFF
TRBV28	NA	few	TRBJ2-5	TGTGCCAGCAGTATCCCCAGTACGGAGACCCAGTACTTC	CASSIPSTETQYF
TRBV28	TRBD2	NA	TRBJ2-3	TGTGCCAGCAGTTTCCCGGGACTAGCGGGACTCACAGATACGCAGTATTTT	CASSFPGLAGLTDTQYF
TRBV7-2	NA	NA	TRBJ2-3	TGTGCCAGCAGCGAAAGGACCACCACGTATACGCAGTATTTT	CASSERTTTYTQYF
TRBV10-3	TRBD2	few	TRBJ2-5	TGTGCCATCAGTGAGATTAGCGGGGGACAAGAGACCCAGTACTTC	CAISEISGGQETQYF
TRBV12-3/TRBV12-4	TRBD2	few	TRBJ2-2	TGTGCCAGCAGCCTACCGGGACTAGCCATAGGTGTCGGGGAGCTGTTTTTT	CASSLPGLAIGVGELFF
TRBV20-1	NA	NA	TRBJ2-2	TGCAGTGCTAGAGATCACAGGAAGAACACCGGGGAGCTGTTTTTT	CSARDHRKNTGELFF
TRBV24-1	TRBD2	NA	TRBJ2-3	TGTGCCACCAGTAGGCGGGGGGGCACAGATACGCAGTATTTT	CATSRRGGTDTQYF
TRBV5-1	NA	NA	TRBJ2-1	TGCGCCAGCAGCGCCGAGGCGGGGCTCTCGGAGCAGTTCTTC	CASSAEAGLSEQFF
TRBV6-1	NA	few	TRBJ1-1	TGTGCCAGCAGTACCCAGGTGGCGGTGATGAACACTGAAGCTTTCTTT	CASSTQVAVMNTEAFF
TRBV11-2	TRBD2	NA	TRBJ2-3	TGTGCCAGCAGCTTACGGCGGGGGGTCACAGATACGCAGTATTTT	CASSLRRGVTDTQYF
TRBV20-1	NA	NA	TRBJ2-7	TGCAGTGCTAGAAGGCCGGGAGCCTCCTACGAGCAGTACTTC	CSARRPGASYEQYF
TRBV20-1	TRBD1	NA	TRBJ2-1	TGCAGTGCTAGAGATCCGAAACAGGGGAATGAGCAGTTCTTC	CSARDPKQGNEQFF
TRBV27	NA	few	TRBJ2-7	TGTGCCAGCAAAAGGCAGAACTACTACGAGCAGTACTTC	CASKRQNYYEQYF
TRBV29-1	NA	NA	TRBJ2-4	TGCAGCGTTGAACTCGGAGTTGACAAAAACATTCAGTACTTC	CSVELGVDKNIQYF
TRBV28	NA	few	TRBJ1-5	TGTGCCAGCAGTTTCCGTACCGACAGTTACAATCAGCCCCAGCATTTT	CASSFRTDSYNQPQHF
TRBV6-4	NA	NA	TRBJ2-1	TGTGCCAGCAGTGACTCGACTTCTCCGGGAAGCCCCTACAATGAGCAGTTCTTC	CASSDSTSPGSPYNEQFF
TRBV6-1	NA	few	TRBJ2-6	TGTGCCAGCAGTCCGGGCCTCTCTGGGGCCAACGTCCTGACTTTC	CASSPGLSGANVLTF
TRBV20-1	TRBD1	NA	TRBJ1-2	TGCAGTGCTAGACCATGGACAGGGAAGACCTATGGCTACACCTTC	CSARPWTGKTYGYTF
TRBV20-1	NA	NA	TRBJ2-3	TGCAGTGCCCGTCACCAGAGCACAGATACGCAGTATTTT	CSARHQSTDTQYF
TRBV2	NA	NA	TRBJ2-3	TGTGCCAGCAGTGAAGGGACATATAGCACAGATACGCAGTATTTT	CASSEGTYSTDTQYF
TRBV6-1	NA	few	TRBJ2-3	TGTGCCAGCAGTAATCGGGACTCTACAGATACGCAGTATTTT	CASSNRDSTDTQYF
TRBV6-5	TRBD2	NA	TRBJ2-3	TGTGCCAGCAGTTACTCGAGAAGACTAGCGGGGGGGCTAGATACGCAGTATTTT	CASSYSRRLAGGLDTQYF
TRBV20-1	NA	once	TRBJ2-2	TGCAGTGCTAGAGTAGCGAACACCGGGGAGCCGTTTTTT	CSARVANTGEPFF
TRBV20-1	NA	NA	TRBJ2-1	TGCAGTGCTAGACCCCTGCAAGAGGCTAGCTCCTACAATGAGCAGTTCTTC	CSARPLQEASSYNEQFF
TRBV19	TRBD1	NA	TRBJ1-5	TGTGCCAGTAGTATCAGCCAGGGGGCCGTTCAGCCCCAGCATTTT	CASSISQGAVQPQHF
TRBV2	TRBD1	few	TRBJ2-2	TGTGCCAGCAGTGGACAGGGAACCGGGGAGCTGTTTTTT	CASSGQGTGELFF
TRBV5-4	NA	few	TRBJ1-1	TGTGCCAGCAGCACTACTCGCAACACTGAAGCTTTCTTT	CASSTTRNTEAFF
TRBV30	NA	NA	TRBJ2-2	TGTGCCTGGAGTGTACCCAGGGCCTCGAACACCGGGGAGCTGTTTTTT	CAWSVPRASNTGELFF
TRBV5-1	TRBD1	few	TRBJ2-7	TGCGCCAGCAGCTCACAGGGGGCATCTAACGAGCAGTACTTC	CASSSQGASNEQYF
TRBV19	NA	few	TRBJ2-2	TGTGCCAGTAGTATAGACTATCGAGGGGCGAACACCGGGGAGCTGTTTTTT	CASSIDYRGANTGELFF
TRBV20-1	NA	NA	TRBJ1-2	TGCAGTGCTACAGCTAACTATGGCTACACCTTC	CSATANYGYTF
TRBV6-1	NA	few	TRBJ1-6	TGTGCCAGCTTTGATAGGGGTGGTTCACCCCTCCACTTT	CASFDRGGSPLHF
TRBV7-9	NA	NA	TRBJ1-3	TGTGCCAGCAGCTTGGTGTCAGCTGGAAACACCATATATTTT	CASSLVSAGNTIYF